Shown below are 25 T cell receptor beta chains from a single sample sequenced in a study of vaccination and CD4 T cells after COVID-19. Treatment described: roughly 11-day PBMC culture with coronavirus spike peptide pools or control peptides (ViraFEST assay). At the Johns Hopkins FTIC core, DNA taken from cultured CD4+ T cells was sequenced by way of the Oncomine TCR Beta short-read assay. TCRdb redid the calling of the PCR reads with MiXCR, one entry per CDR3 protein. The sample carries some 16,000 distinct CDR3 sequences, roughly 51% recorded once. These receptors' antigens are unknown. Specimen: CD4+ T cells from blood, cultured in vitro. These receptor sequences come from a human donor who had recovered from COVID-19.

Relative to its sample, this clonotype is medium-sized. The rearrangement joins TRBV7-2 to TRBJ2-3; 7 positions match TRBD2. The CDR3 has 16 amino acids. Trimming took 5 bases from V and 4 from J; bases not matched to a gene: 12. Germline values: CDR1 SGHTA, CDR2 FQGNSA. The CDR3 spells CASSQRGGSIPDTQYF. CDR3 coding DNA: TGTGCCAGCAGCCAGAGGGGCGGGAGTATCCCAGATACGCAGTATTTT.

The chain joins TRBV20-1 to TRBJ1-6; 8 positions match TRBD1. CDR1 and CDR2 (germline): DFQATT, SNEGSKA (reference sequence). V shed 6 bases, J shed 7 bases, and the junction held 5 bases outside the gene matches. The CDR3 sequence is 13 residues long. This CDR3 reads CSASRDRNSPLHF. CDR3 nucleotides: TGCAGTGCCTCCCGGGACAGGAATTCACCCCTCCACTTT.

The chain employs TRBV7-9 and TRBJ1-3; the match to TRBD1 covers 7 bases. The CDR3 has 11 residues. The germline V gene encodes CDR1 SEHNR and CDR2 FQNEAQ (reference sequence). J was trimmed by 8 bases and V by 5 bases; bases with no gene match: 0. This chain's CDR3 is CASSTGDTIYF. Written as DNA, the CDR3 is TGTGCCAGCAGCACAGGGGACACCATATATTTT.

Notes on this clonotype: Its ends do not fully match the called genes, so a read error is possible. This chain uses TRBV5-1 with TRBJ2-3; TRBD2 matches at 11 bases. Germline V gives CDR1 SGHRS, CDR2 YFSETQ. The CDR3 has 14 residues. This CDR3 reads CASTLTSGDDTQYF. CDR3 DNA: TGCGCCAGCACCTTGACTAGCGGGGACGATACGCAGTATTTT.

V usage is TRBV24-1 and J usage is TRBJ2-1, with 10 bases fitting TRBD2. The germline V gene encodes CDR1 KGHDR and CDR2 SFDVKD. Trimming took 3 bases from V and 3 from J; bases not matched to a gene: 4. The CDR3 runs to 16 residues. CDR3 residues: CATSDASGRSYNEQFF. The CDR3 DNA follows: TGTGCCACCAGTGATGCTAGCGGGAGAAGCTACAATGAGCAGTTCTTC.

This clonotype showed up just a few times. The CDR3 loop is CARTGTGALYTF. CDR3 bases: TGTGCCAGAACCGGGACAGGGGCCCTTTACACCTTC. V gene TRBV2 combines with J gene TRBJ1-2; 10 nucleotides match TRBD1. Germline V gives CDR1 SNHLY, CDR2 FYNNEI. CDR3 length: 12 amino acids. J gave up 11 bases and V 9 bases, and 9 bases lay outside the gene matches. Full variable domain (rest looked up from reference TRBV2 and TRBJ1-2): EPEVTQTPSHQVTQMGQEVILRCVPISNHLYFYWYRQILGQKVEFLVSFYNNEISEKSEIFDDQFSVERPDGSNFTLKIRSTKLEDSAMYFCARTGTGALYTFGSGTRLTVV.

J is TRBJ2-3 and V is TRBV7-2, with 7 bases fitting TRBD2. CDR1 SGHTA and CDR2 FQGNSA come from the germline V gene. J was trimmed by 2 bases and V by 6 bases; bases with no gene match: 11. CDR3 length equals 16 residues. CDR3 DNA sequence: TGTGCCAGCAGTTACGAGACTAGCAGAGTCACAGATACGCAGTATTTT. This gives the protein CASSYETSRVTDTQYF.

Only a few counts were recorded for this clonotype. The DNA of the CDR3 is TGTGCCAGCAGCTTAGGGACTAGCGGGGGAACGGATACGCAGTATTTT. Its translation is CASSLGTSGGTDTQYF. The rearrangement uses TRBV7-9 and TRBJ2-3, with TRBD2 matching over 13 bases. In germline, CDR1 is SEHNR, CDR2 FQNEAQ (reference sequence). CDR3 length: 16 residues. With V trimmed by 1 base and J by 6 bases, 4 bases remained unmatched.

This clonotype was seen a handful of times. This chain uses TRBV7-8 with TRBJ2-7, with TRBD2 identical over 10 bases. The CDR3 contains 15 residues. Unmatched junction bases numbered 3, after V lost 1 base and J lost 3 bases. The germline V gene has CDR1 SGHVS and CDR2 FQNEAQ. In nucleotides, the CDR3 is TGTGCCAGCAGCTTAGGGACTAGCGGCTTCTACGAGCAGTACTTC. Protein product: CASSLGTSGFYEQYF.

This sequence joins TRBV4-3 and TRBJ1-2; D is unresolved. Trimming cost V 4 bases and J 3 bases, with 9 bases left between them. The CDR3 is made up of 13 amino acids. Germline CDR1 is LGHNA and CDR2 is YSLEER. CDR3 residues: CASSPASDYGYTF. The CDR3 region has the DNA TGCGCCAGCAGCCCTGCGTCTGACTATGGCTACACCTTC.

V and J are TRBV24-1 and TRBJ2-2; 9 bases map to TRBD2. The CDR3 is 19 residues long. V trimming: 5 bases; J trimming: 0 bases; junction bases outside the gene matches: 12. Germline CDR1 is KGHDR and CDR2 is SFDVKD. CDR3 sequence reads: CATSGPLAGTLTNTGELFF. In nucleotides, the CDR3 is TGTGCCACCAGTGGCCCCCTAGCGGGAACCCTAACGAACACCGGGGAGCTGTTTTTT.

V is TRBV7-2 and J is TRBJ2-5; perhaps TRBD1 as D (6 bases). Germline CDR1 and CDR2: SGHTA and FQGNSA. The CDR3 length is 15 residues. Trimming took off 6 bases at V and 2 bases at J, with 16 bases between the two ends. CDR3 sequence: CASSPTWGLQETQYF. CDR3 in DNA: TGTGCCAGCAGTCCGACGTGGGGGCTACAAGAGACCCAGTACTTC.

This chain joins TRBV18 and TRBJ1-5, with D uncertain. V lost 1 base and J 4 bases, leaving 8 bases between the germline ends. Germline V gene data show CDR1 as KGHSH and CDR2 as LQKENI. CDR3 length: 14 residues. CDR3 residues: CASSPQAANQPQHF. CDR3 bases: TGTGCCAGCTCACCACAGGCAGCTAATCAGCCCCAGCATTTT.

This rearrangement joins TRBV11-3 to TRBJ2-1; D is undetermined. V lost 1 base and J lost 9, with 19 bases in between. The CDR3 is made up of 16 amino acids. Germline loops: CDR1 SGHNT, CDR2 YENEEA. The DNA for the CDR3 is TGTGCCAGCAGCTTAGCCCCCGCCCCCGGGCGGCTTGAGCAGTTCTTC. Amino acids: CASSLAPAPGRLEQFF.

This clonotype was counted only a few times. The rearrangement joins TRBV6-1 to TRBJ1-4, with D perhaps TRBD1 (5 bases). The CDR3 runs to 14 residues. The germline V gene has CDR1 MNHNS and CDR2 SASEGT. V shed 5 bases and J shed 5 bases, with 12 bases lying between them. CDR3 protein: CASSQQVRNEKLFF. The CDR3 DNA reads as TGTGCCAGCAGTCAACAGGTTAGGAATGAAAAACTGTTTTTT.

The V and J genes are TRBV10-3 and TRBJ2-3, with D perhaps assigned TRBD1 or TRBD2 (5 bases each). This CDR3 is built from 15 residues. Between the trimmed V and J ends, which lost 7 bases and 1 base, there was a span of 15 bases. CDR1 and CDR2 from the germline V gene are ENHRY and SYGVKD. The CDR3 nucleotides are TGTGCCATCAAGACGTGGGGACCCGGCACAGATACGCAGTATTTT. Its protein product is CAIKTWGPGTDTQYF.

The chain combines TRBV6-1 with TRBJ2-3; tentatively, D is TRBD2 (5 bases). This CDR3 contains 13 residues. V shed 8 bases and J shed 4 bases, with 13 bases lying between them. The germline gives CDR1 MNHNS, CDR2 SASEGT. The chain's CDR3 is CASSSWESDTQYF. CDR3 sequence (DNA): TGTGCCAGCTCTTCTTGGGAGTCAGATACGCAGTATTTT.

This clonotype was seen a handful of times. The rearrangement joins TRBV5-1 to TRBJ2-5; 7 bases map to TRBD1. CDR1 is SGHRS and CDR2 is YFSETQ in the germline V gene. This CDR3 spans 16 amino acids. V shed 1 base, J shed 5 bases, and the junction held 11 bases outside the gene matches. The CDR3 here is CASSLRTQGTLETQYF. The CDR3 nucleotides read TGCGCCAGCAGCTTGCGGACACAGGGGACCCTCGAGACCCAGTACTTC.

In DNA form, the CDR3 reads TGCAGTGCCATCAGGACTAGGGCCCCCAATGAGCAGTTCTTC. This codes for CSAIRTRAPNEQFF. This sequence joins TRBV20-1 and TRBJ2-1; TRBD2 matches at 7 bases. Germline values: CDR1 DFQATT, CDR2 SNEGSKA (reference sequence). With 6 bases clipped from V and 6 bases from J, the junction kept 11 bases outside the gene matches. The CDR3 runs 14 residues.

V is TRBV5-1 and J is TRBJ2-1; D remains ambiguous. The CDR3 loop spans 14 amino acids. Germline loops: CDR1 SGHRS, CDR2 YFSETQ. Between the trimmed V and J ends, which lost 1 base and 3 bases, there was a span of 8 bases. The CDR3 loop reads CASSLNTGYNEQFF. The CDR3 DNA reads as TGCGCCAGCAGCTTGAACACCGGCTACAATGAGCAGTTCTTC.

The chain combines TRBV7-9 with TRBJ1-5; 7 bases align to TRBD1. V shed 5 bases, J shed 7 bases, and the junction held 11 bases outside the gene matches. The CDR3 extends over 15 amino acids. Germline CDR1 is SEHNR and CDR2 is FQNEAQ (reference sequence). The CDR3 region has the DNA TGTGCCAGCAGCCGAGGAGGGGGCGCGGGGCAGCCCCAGCATTTT. This encodes CASSRGGGAGQPQHF.

This clonotype is categorized as medium-sized. The chain uses TRBV7-8 and TRBJ2-1; 9 nucleotides match TRBD2. CDR3 length: 15 amino acids. Germline V gene lookup returns CDR1 SGHVS and CDR2 FQNEAQ. Losses at the gene ends were 1 base for V and 12 bases for J; bases not matched to a gene: 10. Here the CDR3 DNA reads TGTGCCAGCAGCTTAGACGGCGGGAGGGCCTTGAGGCAGTTCTTC. It yields the protein CASSLDGGRALRQFF.

The CDR3 protein is CASSFGPQTGRGDQETQYF. CDR3 DNA sequence: TGCGCCAGCAGCTTTGGGCCCCAAACCGGGCGGGGCGATCAAGAGACCCAGTACTTC. This chain links TRBV5-1 with TRBJ2-5; possible D gene TRBD2, 6 bases. CDR1 is SGHRS and CDR2 is YFSETQ in the germline V gene. The CDR3 length is 19 residues. Between the trimmed V and J ends, which lost 2 bases and 2 bases, there was a span of 25 bases.

In its sample, this clonotype was seen a few times. The genes are TRBV15 and TRBJ2-7; 9 nucleotides align to TRBD1. The trim removed 5 bases at V and 2 bases at J, leaving 7 bases unmatched. The germline CDR1 and CDR2 sequences are LNHNV and YYDKDF (reference sequence). The CDR3 loop spans 15 amino acids. CDR3 sequence: CATSSPGQGAYEQYF. The CDR3 DNA is TGTGCCACCAGCTCGCCGGGACAGGGAGCCTACGAGCAGTACTTC.

The J gene is TRBJ1-2, the V gene TRBV7-8; 7 nucleotides agree with TRBD1. The CDR3 runs 14 residues. Germline CDR1 is SGHVS and CDR2 is FQNEAQ. V lost 5 bases and J lost 2; bases outside the gene matches: 5. CDR3 in DNA: TGTGCCAGCAGCCCCAAGACAGGGAACTATGGCTACACCTTC. It encodes CASSPKTGNYGYTF.